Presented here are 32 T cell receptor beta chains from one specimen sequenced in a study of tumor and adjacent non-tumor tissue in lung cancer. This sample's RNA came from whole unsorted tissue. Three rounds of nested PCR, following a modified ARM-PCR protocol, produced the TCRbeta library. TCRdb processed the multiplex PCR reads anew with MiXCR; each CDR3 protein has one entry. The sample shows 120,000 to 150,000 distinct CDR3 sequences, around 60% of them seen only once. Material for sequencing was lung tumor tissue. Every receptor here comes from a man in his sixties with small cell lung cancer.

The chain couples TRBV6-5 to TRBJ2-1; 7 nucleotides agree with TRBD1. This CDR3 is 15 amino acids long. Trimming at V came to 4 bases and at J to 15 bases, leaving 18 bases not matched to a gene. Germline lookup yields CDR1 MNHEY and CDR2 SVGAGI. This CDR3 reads CASSLQGSPRSGLFF. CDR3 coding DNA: TGTGCCAGCAGTTTACAGGGGTCCCCGCGCTCTGGGCTGTTCTTC.

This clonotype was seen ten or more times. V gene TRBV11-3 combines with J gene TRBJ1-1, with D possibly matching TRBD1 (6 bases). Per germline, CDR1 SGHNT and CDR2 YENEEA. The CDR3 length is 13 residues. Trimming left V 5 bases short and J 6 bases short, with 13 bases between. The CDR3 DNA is TGTGCCAGCAGCGGCTGGGGGCCCGCTGAAGCTTTCTTT. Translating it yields CASSGWGPAEAFF.

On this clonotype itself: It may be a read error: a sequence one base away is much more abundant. CDR3 in amino acids: CASSDSRGIDYTF. CDR3 DNA: TGCGCCAGCAGTGACTCAAGGGGGATTGACTACACCTTC. This chain joins TRBV10-2 and TRBJ1-2; D may be TRBD1 (6 bases). Germline-derived CDR1 and CDR2 are WSHSY and SAAADI. Trimming removed 3 bases from V and 10 bases from J, with 15 bases in between. The CDR3 is 13 amino acids.

The CDR3 nucleotides are TGCGCCAGCAGCTTGGAGCCGACGCATGAACAGGGGCCAGATACGCAGTATTTT. It translates to CASSLEPTHEQGPDTQYF. The V gene is TRBV5-1, the J gene TRBJ2-3, with 7 nucleotides matching TRBD1. The CDR3 spans 18 residues. From germline, CDR1 is SGHRS and CDR2 YFSETQ. With V trimmed by 0 bases and J by 4 bases, 14 bases remained unmatched.

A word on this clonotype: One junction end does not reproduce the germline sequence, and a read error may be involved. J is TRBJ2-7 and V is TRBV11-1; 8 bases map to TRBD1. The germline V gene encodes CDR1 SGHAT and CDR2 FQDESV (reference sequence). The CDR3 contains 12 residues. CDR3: CVSSEQGGEQYF. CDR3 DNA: TGTGTCAGCAGCGAACAGGGGGGCGAGCAGTACTTC.

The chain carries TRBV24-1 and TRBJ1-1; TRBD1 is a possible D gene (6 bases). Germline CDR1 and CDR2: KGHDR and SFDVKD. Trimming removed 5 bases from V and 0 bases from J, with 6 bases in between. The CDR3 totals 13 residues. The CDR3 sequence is CATSGDMNTEAFF. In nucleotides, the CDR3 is TGTGCCACCAGTGGGGACATGAACACTGAAGCTTTCTTT.

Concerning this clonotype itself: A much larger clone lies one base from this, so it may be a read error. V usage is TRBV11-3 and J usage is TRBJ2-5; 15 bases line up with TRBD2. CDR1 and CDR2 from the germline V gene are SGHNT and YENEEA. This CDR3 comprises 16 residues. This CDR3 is CDSSSGLAGGVWSQYF. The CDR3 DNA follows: TGTGACAGCAGCTCTGGACTAGCGGGGGGGGTCTGGTCCCAGTACTTC.

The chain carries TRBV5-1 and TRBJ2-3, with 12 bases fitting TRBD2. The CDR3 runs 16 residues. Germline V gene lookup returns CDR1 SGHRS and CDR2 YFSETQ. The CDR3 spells CASGRSSGRAGDTQYF. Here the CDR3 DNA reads TGCGCTAGCGGAAGATCTAGCGGGAGGGCCGGGGATACGCAGTATTTT.

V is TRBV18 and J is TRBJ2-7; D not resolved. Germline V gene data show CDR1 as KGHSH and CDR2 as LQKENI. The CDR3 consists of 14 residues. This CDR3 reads CVSSFSADPYEQYV. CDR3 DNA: TGTGTCAGCTCCTTCTCGGCAGACCCCTACGAGCAGTACGTC.

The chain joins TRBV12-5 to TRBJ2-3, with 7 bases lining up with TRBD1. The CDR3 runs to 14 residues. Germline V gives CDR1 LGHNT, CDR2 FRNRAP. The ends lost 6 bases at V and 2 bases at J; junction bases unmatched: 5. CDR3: CASGYRGHTDTQYF. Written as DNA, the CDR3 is TGTGCTAGTGGATACAGGGGACACACAGATACGCAGTATTTT.

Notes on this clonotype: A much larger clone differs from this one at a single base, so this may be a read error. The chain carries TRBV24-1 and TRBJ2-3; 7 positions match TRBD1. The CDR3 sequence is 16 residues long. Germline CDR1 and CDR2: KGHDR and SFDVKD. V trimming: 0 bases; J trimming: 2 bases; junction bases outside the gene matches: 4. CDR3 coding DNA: TGTGCCACCAGTGATTTGCCGACAGGGAACACAGATACGCAGTATTTT. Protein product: CATSDLPTGNTDTQYF.

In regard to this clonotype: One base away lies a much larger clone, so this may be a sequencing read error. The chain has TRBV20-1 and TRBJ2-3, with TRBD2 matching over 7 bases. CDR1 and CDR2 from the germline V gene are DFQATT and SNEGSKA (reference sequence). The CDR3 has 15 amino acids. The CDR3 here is CSTSSQRDRTDTQYF. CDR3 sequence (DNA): TGCAGTACTAGTTCTCAGCGGGATCGCACAGATACGCAGTATTTT.

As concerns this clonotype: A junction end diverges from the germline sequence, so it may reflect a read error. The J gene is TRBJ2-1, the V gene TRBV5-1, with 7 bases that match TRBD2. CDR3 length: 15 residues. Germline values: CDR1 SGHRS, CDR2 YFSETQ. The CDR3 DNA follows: TGTGCCAGCAGCACCGGGAGGCAATCCTGCAATGAGCAGTTCTTC. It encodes CASSTGRQSCNEQFF.

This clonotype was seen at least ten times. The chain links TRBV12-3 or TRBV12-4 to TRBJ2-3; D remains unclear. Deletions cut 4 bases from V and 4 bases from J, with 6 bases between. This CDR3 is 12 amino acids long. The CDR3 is CASSYPPDTQYF. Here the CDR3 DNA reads TGTGCCAGCAGTTATCCCCCAGATACGCAGTATTTT.

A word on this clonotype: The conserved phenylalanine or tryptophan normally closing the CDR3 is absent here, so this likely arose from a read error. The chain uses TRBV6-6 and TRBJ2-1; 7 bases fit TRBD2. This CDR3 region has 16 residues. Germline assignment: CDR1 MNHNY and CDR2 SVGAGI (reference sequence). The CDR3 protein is CARSYIAGTSYNEQFL. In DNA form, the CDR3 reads TGTGCCAGAAGTTACATAGCGGGTACATCCTACAATGAGCAGTTCCTC.

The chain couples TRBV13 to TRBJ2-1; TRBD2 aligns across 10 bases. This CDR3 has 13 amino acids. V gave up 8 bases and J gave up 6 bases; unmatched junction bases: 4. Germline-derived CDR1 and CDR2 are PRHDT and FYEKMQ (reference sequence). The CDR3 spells CASGLAVANEQFF. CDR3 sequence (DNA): TGTGCCAGCGGACTAGCGGTTGCCAATGAGCAGTTCTTC.

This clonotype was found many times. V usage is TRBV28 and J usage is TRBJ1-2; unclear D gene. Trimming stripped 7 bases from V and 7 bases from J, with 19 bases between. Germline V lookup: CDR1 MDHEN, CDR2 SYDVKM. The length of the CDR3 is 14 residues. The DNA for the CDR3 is TGTGCCAGCATTAAGACTCGGCGCCCGACTGGCTACACCTTC. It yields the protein CASIKTRRPTGYTF.

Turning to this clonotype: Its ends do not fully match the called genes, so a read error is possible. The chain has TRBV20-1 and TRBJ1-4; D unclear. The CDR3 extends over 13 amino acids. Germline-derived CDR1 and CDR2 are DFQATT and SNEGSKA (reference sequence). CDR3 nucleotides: TGCAGTGCTGGAGATCTGAACGACGAAAAACTCTCTTTT. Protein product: CSAGDLNDEKLSF.

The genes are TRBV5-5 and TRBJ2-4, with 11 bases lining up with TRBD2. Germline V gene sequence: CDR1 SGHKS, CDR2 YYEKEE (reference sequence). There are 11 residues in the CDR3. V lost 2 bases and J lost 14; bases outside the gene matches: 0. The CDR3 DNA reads TGTGCCAGCAGCTTACTAGCGGGAGAGTACTTC. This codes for CASSLLAGEYF.

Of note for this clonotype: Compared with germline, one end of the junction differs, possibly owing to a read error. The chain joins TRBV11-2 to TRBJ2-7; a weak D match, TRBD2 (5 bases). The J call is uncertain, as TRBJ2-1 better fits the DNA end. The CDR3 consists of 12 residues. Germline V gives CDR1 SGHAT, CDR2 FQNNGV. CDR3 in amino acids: CDSSIDGGLQFF. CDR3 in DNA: TGTGACAGCAGCATAGATGGCGGGCTGCAGTTCTTC.

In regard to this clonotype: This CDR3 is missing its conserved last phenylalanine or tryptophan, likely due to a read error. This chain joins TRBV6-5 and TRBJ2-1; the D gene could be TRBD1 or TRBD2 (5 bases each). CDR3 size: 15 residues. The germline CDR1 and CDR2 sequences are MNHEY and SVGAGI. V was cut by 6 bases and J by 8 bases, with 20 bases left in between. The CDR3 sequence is CASSLLDWDVHEQFY. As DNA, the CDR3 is TGTGCCAGCAGCCTATTGGACTGGGACGTCCATGAGCAGTTCTAC.

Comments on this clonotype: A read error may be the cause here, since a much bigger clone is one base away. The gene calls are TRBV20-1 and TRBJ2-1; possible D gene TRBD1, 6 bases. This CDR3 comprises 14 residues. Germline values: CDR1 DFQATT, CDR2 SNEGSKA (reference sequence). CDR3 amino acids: CRAQKIQGINEQFF. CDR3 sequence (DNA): TGCAGAGCTCAAAAAATACAGGGTATCAATGAGCAGTTCTTC.

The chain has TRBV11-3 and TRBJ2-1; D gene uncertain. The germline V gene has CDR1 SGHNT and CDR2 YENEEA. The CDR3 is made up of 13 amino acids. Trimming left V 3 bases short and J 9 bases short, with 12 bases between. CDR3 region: CASSLRSLSEQFF. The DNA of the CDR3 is TGTGCCAGCAGCTTGCGGTCTCTCAGTGAGCAGTTCTTC.

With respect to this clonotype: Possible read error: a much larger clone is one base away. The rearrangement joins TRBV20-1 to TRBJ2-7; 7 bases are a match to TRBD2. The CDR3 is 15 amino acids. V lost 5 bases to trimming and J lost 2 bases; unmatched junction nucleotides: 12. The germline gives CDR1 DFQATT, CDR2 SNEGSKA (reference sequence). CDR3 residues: CSALTLAVGTYEQYF. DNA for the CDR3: TGCAGTGCTCTTACCCTAGCGGTAGGAACCTACGAGCAGTACTTC.

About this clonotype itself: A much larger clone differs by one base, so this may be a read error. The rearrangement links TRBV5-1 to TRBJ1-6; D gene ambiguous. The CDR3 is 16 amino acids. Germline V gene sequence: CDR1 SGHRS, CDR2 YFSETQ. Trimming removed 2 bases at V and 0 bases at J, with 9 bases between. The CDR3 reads CASSFTGNSYNSPLHF. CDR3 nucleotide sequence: TGCGCCAGCAGCTTCACGGGGAACTCCTATAATTCACCCCTCCACTTT.

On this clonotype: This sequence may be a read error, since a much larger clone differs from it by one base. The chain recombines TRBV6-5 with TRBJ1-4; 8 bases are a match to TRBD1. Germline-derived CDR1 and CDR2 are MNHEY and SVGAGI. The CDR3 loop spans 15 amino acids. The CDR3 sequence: CTSSYSRTGREKLFF. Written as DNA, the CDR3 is TGTACCAGCAGTTACTCTCGGACAGGGCGGGAAAAACTGTTTTTT.

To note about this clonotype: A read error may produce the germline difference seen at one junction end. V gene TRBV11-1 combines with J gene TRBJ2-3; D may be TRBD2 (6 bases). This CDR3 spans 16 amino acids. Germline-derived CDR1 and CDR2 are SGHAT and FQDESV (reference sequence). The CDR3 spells CASSLLPGVSIDTQYF. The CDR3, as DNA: TGCGCCAGCAGCTTACTTCCGGGAGTTTCCATAGATACGCAGTATTTT. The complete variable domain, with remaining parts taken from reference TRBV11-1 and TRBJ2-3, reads EAEVAQSPRYKITEKSQAVAFWCDPISGHATLYWYRQILGQGPELLVQFQDESVVDDSQLPKDRFSAERLKGVDSTLKIQPAELGDSAMYLCASSLLPGVSIDTQYFGPGTRLTVL.

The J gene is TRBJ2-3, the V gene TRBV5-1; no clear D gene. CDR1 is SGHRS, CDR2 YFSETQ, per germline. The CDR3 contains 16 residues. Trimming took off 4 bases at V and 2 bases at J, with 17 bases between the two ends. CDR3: CASSLRTRGNTDTQYF. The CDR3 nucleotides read TGCGCCAGCAGCCTGCGGACCCGCGGAAACACAGATACGCAGTATTTT.

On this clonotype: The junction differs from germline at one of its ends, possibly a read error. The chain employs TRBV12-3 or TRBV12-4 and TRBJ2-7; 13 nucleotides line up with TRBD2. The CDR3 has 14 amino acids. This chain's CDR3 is CASSAGTSGTEQYF. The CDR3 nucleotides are TGCGCCAGCAGTGCCGGGACTAGCGGGACAGAGCAGTACTTC.

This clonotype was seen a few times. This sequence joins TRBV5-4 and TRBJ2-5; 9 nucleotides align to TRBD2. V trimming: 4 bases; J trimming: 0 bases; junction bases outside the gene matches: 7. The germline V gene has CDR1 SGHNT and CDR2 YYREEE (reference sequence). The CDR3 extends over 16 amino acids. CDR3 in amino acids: CASSPTSGGYQETQYF. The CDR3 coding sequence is TGTGCCAGCAGCCCGACTAGCGGAGGGTACCAAGAGACCCAGTACTTC.

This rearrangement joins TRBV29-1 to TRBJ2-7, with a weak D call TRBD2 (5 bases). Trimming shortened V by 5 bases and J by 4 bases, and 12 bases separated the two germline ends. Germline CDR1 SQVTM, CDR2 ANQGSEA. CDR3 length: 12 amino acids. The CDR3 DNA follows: TGCAGCGTTAACAGCGAGGGTTACGAGCAGTACTTC. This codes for CSVNSEGYEQYF.

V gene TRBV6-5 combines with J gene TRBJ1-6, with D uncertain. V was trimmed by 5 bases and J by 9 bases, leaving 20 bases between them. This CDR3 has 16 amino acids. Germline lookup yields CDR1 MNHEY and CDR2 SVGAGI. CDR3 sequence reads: CASSATRASMGSPLHF. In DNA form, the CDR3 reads TGTGCCAGCAGTGCCACTCGGGCATCAATGGGTTCACCCCTCCACTTT.